Here is one T cell receptor beta chain with its context. Its antigen is not identified. The data are from a study of cytomegalovirus exposure and HLA in healthy donors. The study's findings and limits: In a later analysis, a missense DCLRE1C variant was linked to TCR beta V- and J-gene trimming.

The PCR contained 60 Vbeta and 13 Jbeta primers. Generated by immunoSEQ multiplex PCR, the TCRdb table keeps only in-frame clones and is missing some. Among over 150,000 clones, roughly 77% were seen once, and the ten largest hold roughly 2.6%. Sequencing was done on a sample of PBMCs. The source is a woman aged 40 to 49 in good health and CMV-seropositive.

The CDR3 loop reads CAISVGDQPQHF. In DNA form, the CDR3 reads TGTGCCATCAGTGTCGGGGATCAGCCCCAGCATTTT. The V gene is TRBV10-3, the J gene TRBJ1-5; D remains unclear. Trimming pared 4 bases from V and 5 bases from J, leaving 6 bases between. The CDR3 has 12 residues. Germline V lookup: CDR1 ENHRY, CDR2 SYGVKD.